This T cell receptor beta chain was found in a study of blood T cell repertoires in COVID-19. Study at large: From the United States, Italy and Spain came samples of acute and convalescent COVID-19. PBMCs, B-cell-depleted T cells, or T cells provided the cDNA or gDNA that made up the material.

Generated by immunoSEQ multiplex PCR, the TCRdb table keeps only in-frame clones and is missing some. The sample has approximately 230,000 clones; 70% to 90% are singletons. The CDR3 consists of 14 residues. Looked up from germline, CDR1 is LNHDA and CDR2 is SQIVND (reference sequence). Trimming removed 3 bases from V and 9 bases from J; junction bases left unmatched: 4. The chain couples TRBV19 to TRBJ2-5, with TRBD2 matching 13 bases. The sequence derives from a man in his forties or fifties who had recovered from COVID-19. The sequenced sample was PBMCs or T cells enriched from blood (not recorded which). This chain's CDR3 is CASSMGLAGQAQYF. CDR3 nucleotides: TGTGCCAGTAGTATGGGACTAGCGGGGCAGGCCCAGTACTTC.